Sequencing of this TCR beta chain was carried out in a study of regulatory T cells in long-lasting Graves disease. The study, taken as a whole, reports: Persistent Graves' patients showed less TCR diversity than newly diagnosed ones.

For TCR beta, libraries came from iRepertoire HTBI primers and Arm-PCR of CDR3 regions. Original analysis: About 62 TRBV and roughly 15 TRBJ segments were identified across samples. From the multiplex PCR reads, TCRdb called clonotypes with MiXCR, one entry per CDR3 protein. TCRdb, not the authors, supplied the V and J calls. The sample includes about 430,000 distinct CDR3 sequences, over 20% of them seen just once. J lost 5 bases, V lost 8 bases, and 12 bases had no gene match. From germline, CDR1 is SNHLY and CDR2 FYNNEI. CDR3 length equals 14 residues. There are many counts of this clonotype. Its antigen is undetermined. Time point defined: persistent/refractory GD, antithyroid drugs over 5 years with positive TRAb. Preparation of the TCR library used RNA extracted from PBMCs.

This TCR was sampled from a female donor with Graves disease. The specimen comprised peripheral blood mononuclear cells (PBMCs), sampled when the disease was refractory, from a patient treated with antithyroid drugs. This chain uses TRBV2 with TRBJ2-7; 7 bases line up with TRBD2. The CDR3: CASSRRRELHEQYF. CDR3 DNA sequence: TGTGCCAGCTCTAGGCGGCGGGAGCTCCACGAGCAGTACTTC. The full variable domain, in which reference TRBV2 and TRBJ2-7 provide the parts outside the CDR3, is EPEVTQTPSHQVTQMGQEVILRCVPISNHLYFYWYRQILGQKVEFLVSFYNNEISEKSEIFDDQFSVERPDGSNFTLKIRSTKLEDSAMYFCASSRRRELHEQYFGPGTRLTVT.